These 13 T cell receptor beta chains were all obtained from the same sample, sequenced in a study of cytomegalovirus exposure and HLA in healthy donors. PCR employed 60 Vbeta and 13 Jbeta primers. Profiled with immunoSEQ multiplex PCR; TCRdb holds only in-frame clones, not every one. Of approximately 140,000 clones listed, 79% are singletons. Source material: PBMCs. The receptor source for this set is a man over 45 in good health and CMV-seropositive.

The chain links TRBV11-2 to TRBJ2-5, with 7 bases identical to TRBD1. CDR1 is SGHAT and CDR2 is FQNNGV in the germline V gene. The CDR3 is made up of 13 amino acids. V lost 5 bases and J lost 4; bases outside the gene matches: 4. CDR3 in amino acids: CASSTDRAETQYF. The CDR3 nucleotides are TGTGCCAGCAGCACAGACAGGGCAGAGACCCAGTACTTC. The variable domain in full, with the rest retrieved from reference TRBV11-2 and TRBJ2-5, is EAGVAQSPRYKIIEKRQSVAFWCNPISGHATLYWYQQILGQGPKLLIQFQNNGVVDDSQLPKDRFSAERLKGVDSTLKIQPAKLEDSAVYLCASSTDRAETQYFGPGTRLLVL.

CDR3 region: CASSSALGGQVYGYTF. The CDR3 DNA follows: TGTGCCAGCAGTTCCGCGCTGGGGGGACAGGTCTATGGCTACACCTTC. The chain couples TRBV27 to TRBJ1-2; 8 bases fit TRBD1. J was trimmed by 4 bases and V by 4 bases; bases with no gene match: 11. This CDR3 region has 16 residues. The V gene's germline CDR1 is MNHEY and CDR2 SMNVEV (reference sequence).

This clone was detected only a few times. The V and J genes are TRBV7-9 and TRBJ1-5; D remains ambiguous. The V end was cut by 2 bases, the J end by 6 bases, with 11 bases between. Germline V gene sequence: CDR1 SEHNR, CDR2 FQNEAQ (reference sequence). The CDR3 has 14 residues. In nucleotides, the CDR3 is TGTGCCAGCAGCTTAAATGTCGGTGTTCAGCCCCAGCATTTT. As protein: CASSLNVGVQPQHF.

CDR3 coding DNA: TGTGCCAGCAGTTTATCGGGGAGGGAGCAGTATTTT. This codes for CASSLSGREQYF. This chain uses TRBV27 with TRBJ2-3; 7 bases fit TRBD2. Germline trimming cut 0 bases from V and 11 bases from J; bases unmatched to any gene: 2. CDR1 and CDR2 from the germline V gene are MNHEY and SMNVEV (reference sequence). This CDR3 has 12 residues.

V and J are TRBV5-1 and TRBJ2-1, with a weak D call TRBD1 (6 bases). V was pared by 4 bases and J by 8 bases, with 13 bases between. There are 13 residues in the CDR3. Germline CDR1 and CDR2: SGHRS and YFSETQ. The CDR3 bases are TGCGCCAGCAGCGGTTGGTCAGGGGATGAGCAGTTCTTC. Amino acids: CASSGWSGDEQFF.

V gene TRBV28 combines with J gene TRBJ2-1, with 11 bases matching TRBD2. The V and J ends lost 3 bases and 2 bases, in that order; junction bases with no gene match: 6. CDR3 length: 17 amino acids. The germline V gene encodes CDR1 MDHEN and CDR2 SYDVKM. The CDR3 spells CASSFLAGGFPYNEQFF. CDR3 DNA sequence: TGTGCCAGCAGTTTCCTAGCGGGAGGCTTCCCCTACAATGAGCAGTTCTTC.

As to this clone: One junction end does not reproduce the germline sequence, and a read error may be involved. The CDR3 DNA follows: TGTGCCAGTAGCCCCGGGACAGGACTTTACGAGCAGTGCTTC. It is translated as CASSPGTGLYEQCF. V gene TRBV19 combines with J gene TRBJ2-7, with 8 bases lining up with TRBD1. The CDR3 covers 14 residues. Germline lookup yields CDR1 LNHDA and CDR2 SQIVND (reference sequence). Drawing the rest from reference TRBV19 and TRBJ2-7, the complete variable domain is DGGITQSPKYLFRKEGQNVTLSCEQNLNHDAMYWYRQDPGQGLRLIYYSQIVNDFQKGDIAEGYSVSREKKESFPLTVTSAQKNPTAFYLCASSPGTGLYEQCFGPGTRLTVT.

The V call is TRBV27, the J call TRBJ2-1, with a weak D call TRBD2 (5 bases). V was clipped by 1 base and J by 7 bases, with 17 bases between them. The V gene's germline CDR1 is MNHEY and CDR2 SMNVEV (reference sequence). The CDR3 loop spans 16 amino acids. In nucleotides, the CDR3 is TGTGCCAGCAGTTTATTTGAAGAGGGTAGAGGGAATGAGCAGTTCTTC. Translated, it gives CASSLFEEGRGNEQFF.

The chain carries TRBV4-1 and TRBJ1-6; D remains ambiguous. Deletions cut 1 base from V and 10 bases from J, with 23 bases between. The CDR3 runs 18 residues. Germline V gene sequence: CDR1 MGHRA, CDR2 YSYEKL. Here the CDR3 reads CASSQVLGDKQLRSPLHF. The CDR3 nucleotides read TGCGCCAGCAGCCAAGTTTTGGGCGACAAACAGTTAAGGTCACCCCTCCACTTT.

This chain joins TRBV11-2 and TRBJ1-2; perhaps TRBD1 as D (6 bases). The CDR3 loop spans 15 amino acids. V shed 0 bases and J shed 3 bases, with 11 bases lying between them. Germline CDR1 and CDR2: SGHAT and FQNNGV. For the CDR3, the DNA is TGTGCCAGCAGCTTAGATTGGACAGCCTACTATGGCTACACCTTC. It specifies CASSLDWTAYYGYTF.

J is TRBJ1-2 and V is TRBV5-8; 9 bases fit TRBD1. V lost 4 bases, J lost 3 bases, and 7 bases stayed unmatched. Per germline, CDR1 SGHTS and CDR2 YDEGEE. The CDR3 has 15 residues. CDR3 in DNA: TGTGCCAGCAGCGCACGGACAGGGGCGGACTATGGCTACACCTTC. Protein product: CASSARTGADYGYTF.

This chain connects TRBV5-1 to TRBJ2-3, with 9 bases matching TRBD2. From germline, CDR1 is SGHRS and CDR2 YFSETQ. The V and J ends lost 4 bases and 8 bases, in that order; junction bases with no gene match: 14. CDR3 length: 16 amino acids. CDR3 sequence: CASSVTSGPLRGTQYF. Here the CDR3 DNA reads TGCGCCAGCAGCGTAACTAGCGGGCCCCTCCGTGGTACGCAGTATTTT.

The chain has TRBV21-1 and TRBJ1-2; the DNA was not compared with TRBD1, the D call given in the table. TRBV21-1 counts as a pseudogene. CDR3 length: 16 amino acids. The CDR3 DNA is TGTGCCAGCAGCAAAGGTTGGGGACAGGTGGGGGCTGGCTACACCTTC. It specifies CASSKGWGQVGAGYTF.